The source of this T cell receptor (beta chain) is a study of blood T cell repertoires in COVID-19. Across the whole study: Samples taken during acute and convalescent COVID-19 were collected in the United States, Italy and Spain.

The germline V and J ends were trimmed by 1 base and 0 bases, with 10 bases remaining between them. The CDR3 totals 16 residues. The germline V gene encodes CDR1 MNHNS and CDR2 SASEGT. Per the original methods: Nucleated cell counts were estimated from reference gene primer amplification. Libraries were prepared by immunoSEQ multiplex PCR; TCRdb keeps only in-frame clonotypes and omits some of them. That table gives V, J and clone size, and the DNA gave D and trimming. This sample has some 130,000 clones; approximately 88% occur once, and the top ten carry approximately 10%. The V and J genes are TRBV6-1 and TRBJ1-3, with D possibly TRBD1 on 6 matching bases. Sequencing was carried out using peripheral blood. The TCR was taken from a man in his fifties with acute or convalescent COVID-19. CDR3 residues: CASSEVGHSSGNTIYF. CDR3 in DNA: TGTGCCAGCAGTGAAGTGGGACACTCCTCTGGAAACACCATATATTTT.